The clone carrying this T cell receptor beta chain has a count of ten or more. The sample is drawn from a study of T cells in Graves' hyperthyroidism and ophthalmopathy. Authors of the study amplified TCR beta CDR3 regions from RNA transcripts. The HTBI primer set drove a first-round RT-PCR of the TCR CDR3. Via MiXCR, TCRdb re-called the multiplex PCR reads, giving one row per CDR3 protein. The data show about 380,000 distinct CDR3 sequences, about 18% seen once. For ophthalmopathy patients, the Clinical Activity Score was at least 3 and the NOSPECS grade at least 4; duration was under 3 months. PBMCs were collected from a roughly 10 ml volume of fresh peripheral blood. This receptor was obtained from a man between 18 and 35 years old with Graves' ophthalmopathy. The sequenced sample consisted of blood.

In nucleotides, the CDR3 is TGTGCCAGCAGCCCAGGGGGTAGGAGTGGCTACACCTTC. Encoded protein: CASSPGGRSGYTF. The chain is built from TRBV12-3 or TRBV12-4 and TRBJ1-2, with 7 bases aligning to TRBD1. V gave up 6 bases and J gave up 7 bases; unmatched junction bases: 8. The CDR3 is made up of 13 amino acids.